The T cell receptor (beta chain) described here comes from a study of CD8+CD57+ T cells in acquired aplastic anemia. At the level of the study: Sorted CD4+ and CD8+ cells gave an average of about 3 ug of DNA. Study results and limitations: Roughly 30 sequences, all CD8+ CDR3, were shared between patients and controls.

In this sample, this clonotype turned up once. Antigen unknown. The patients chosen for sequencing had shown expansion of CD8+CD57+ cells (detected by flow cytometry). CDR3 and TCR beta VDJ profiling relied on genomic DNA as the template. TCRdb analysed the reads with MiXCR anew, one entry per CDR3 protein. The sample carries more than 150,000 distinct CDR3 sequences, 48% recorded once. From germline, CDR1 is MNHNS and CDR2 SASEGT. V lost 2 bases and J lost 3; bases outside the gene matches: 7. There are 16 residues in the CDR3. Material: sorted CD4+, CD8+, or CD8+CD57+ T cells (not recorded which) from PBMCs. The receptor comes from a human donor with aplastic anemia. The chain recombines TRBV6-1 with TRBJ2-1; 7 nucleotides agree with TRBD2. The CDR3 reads CASSEWGGAGYNEQFF. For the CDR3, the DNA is TGTGCCAGCAGTGAATGGGGGGGAGCGGGCTACAATGAGCAGTTCTTC.